This TCR beta chain was documented in a study of cytomegalovirus exposure and HLA in healthy donors. Regarding the study as a whole: Cytomegalovirus association was assigned to about 150 TCR beta chains.

This PCR relied on a set of 60 Vbeta primers and 13 Jbeta primers. The protocol was immunoSEQ multiplex PCR, while the TCRdb copy is restricted to in-frame clones and leaves out a portion. The sample shows roughly 180,000 clones, around 77% of them seen only once. There are a few counts of this clone. Its target is not known. The clonotype originates from a woman aged 25 to 39 in good health and CMV-seronegative. Material: PBMCs.

CDR3 nucleotides: TGCGCCAGCAGCCCCCGTGGGGGGGGTAGCTCCTACGAGCAGTACTTC. Amino acid sequence: CASSPRGGGSSYEQYF. The genes are TRBV4-1 and TRBJ2-7; 7 bases are a match to TRBD2. J lost 0 bases, V lost 4 bases, and 9 bases had no gene match. This CDR3 region has 16 residues. Per the germline V gene, CDR1 is MGHRA and CDR2 is YSYEKL.